Listed here are 8 T cell receptor beta chains from one sample, sequenced in a study of cytomegalovirus exposure and HLA in healthy donors (dated by TCRdb to the late 2010s). Library preparation was by the immunoSEQ multiplex PCR assay. For the multiplex PCR, a mixture combining 60 forward primers for TCR Vbeta segments and 13 reverse primers for TCR Jbeta segments was used. TCRdb stores this immuneACCESS table with in-frame sequences only. Part of the clones is absent; in the studies checked, under half of the shortfall reflects unresolved V genes, and no reason is known for the rest. The sample yields roughly 110,000 clones; 82% were counted once. Of the sample, approximately 2.6% falls within the top ten clones. The sequenced sample was PBMCs. Source of these receptors: a man between 25 and 39 years old in good health and CMV-seropositive.

The chain carries TRBV10-3 and TRBJ2-1, with TRBD2 identical over 12 bases. J lost 0 bases, V lost 4 bases, and 4 bases had no gene match. The CDR3 length is 17 residues. From germline, CDR1 is ENHRY and CDR2 SYGVKD. The CDR3 here is CAISGSTSGGSYNEQFF. CDR3 DNA sequence: TGTGCCATCAGTGGATCGACTAGCGGGGGCTCCTACAATGAGCAGTTCTTC.

The chain is built from TRBV7-3 and TRBJ2-7; 7 bases match TRBD1. CDR1 and CDR2 from the germline V gene are SGHTA and FQGTGA. This CDR3 region has 13 residues. V was clipped by 5 bases and J by 3 bases; unmatched bases: 4. In nucleotides, the CDR3 is TGTGCCAGCAGCCCGGGACAGAACTACGAGCAGTACTTC. This sequence encodes CASSPGQNYEQYF.

The rearrangement uses TRBV9 and TRBJ1-2; perhaps TRBD1 as D (6 bases). The CDR3 is 15 residues long. Germline CDR1 SGDLS, CDR2 YYNGEE. Trimming took 2 bases from V and 8 from J, leaving 19 bases between them. The CDR3 region is CASSVNTRSGEGYTF. The CDR3 bases are TGTGCCAGCAGCGTCAATACAAGGTCAGGGGAGGGCTACACCTTC.

J is TRBJ2-3 and V is TRBV7-3; 10 nucleotides line up with TRBD2. Trimming at V came to 5 bases and at J to 3 bases, leaving 8 bases not matched to a gene. The V gene's germline CDR1 is SGHTA and CDR2 FQGTGA. The CDR3 has 16 amino acids. The CDR3 nucleotides are TGTGCCAGCAGCCCATATAGCGGGGGGCCTACAGATACGCAGTATTTT. Encoded protein: CASSPYSGGPTDTQYF.

This chain joins TRBV6-5 and TRBJ2-3; a weak D match, TRBD2 (6 bases). This CDR3 is 15 amino acids long. Germline V gene sequence: CDR1 MNHEY, CDR2 SVGAGI. The germline V and J ends were trimmed by 2 bases and 0 bases, with 9 bases remaining between them. CDR3 region: CASSYGGASTDTQYF. The CDR3 nucleotides are TGTGCCAGCAGTTACGGCGGGGCAAGCACAGATACGCAGTATTTT.

The V and J genes are TRBV10-3 and TRBJ1-2; D not certain. The CDR3 covers 15 residues. From germline, CDR1 is ENHRY and CDR2 SYGVKD. Trimming removed 1 base at V and 4 bases at J, with 13 bases between. The CDR3 bases are TGTGCCATCAGTGAGTTACAGTCCCGGGGCTATGGCTACACCTTC. It is translated as CAISELQSRGYGYTF.

In nucleotides, the CDR3 is TGCGCCAGCAGCTTGGCTCGGGGGGCTCCCACAGATACGCAGTATTTT. Encoded protein: CASSLARGAPTDTQYF. The V and J genes are TRBV5-1 and TRBJ2-3; D possibly corresponds to TRBD2 (7 bases). Per germline, CDR1 SGHRS and CDR2 YFSETQ. This CDR3 is 16 amino acids long. Trimming cost V 0 bases and J 2 bases, with 13 bases left between them.

This clone has just one count. CDR3 sequence (DNA): TGTGCCAGCAGCTTAAGTGTACAGTTAAATGAAAAACTGTTTTTT. Encoded protein: CASSLSVQLNEKLFF. V is TRBV7-6 and J is TRBJ1-4; D remains unclear. Germline V gene lookup returns CDR1 SGHVS and CDR2 FNYEAQ. This CDR3 comprises 15 residues. Deletions cut 2 bases from V and 5 bases from J, with 12 bases between.